These 25 T cell receptor beta chains share one sample of origin, sequenced in a study of cytomegalovirus exposure and HLA in healthy donors. Use of 60 Vbeta and 13 Jbeta primers characterized the PCR. Only in-frame clones appear in the TCRdb table, and some are missing; sequencing was by immunoSEQ multiplex PCR. The profile shows 150,000 to 200,000 clones, about four fifths of them singletons. Sequencing was performed on PBMCs. The receptors originated from a man younger than 35 in good health and CMV-seronegative.

Points on this clone: Within the sample, other DNA sequences also encode this same CDR3. The chain is built from TRBV4-1 and TRBJ1-5; D unclear. V dropped 0 bases and J dropped 0 bases, with 9 bases sitting between them. The CDR3 spans 16 residues. The germline V gene has CDR1 MGHRA and CDR2 YSYEKL. For the CDR3, the DNA is TGCGCCAGCAGCCAAGACCCGGGTGGTAGCAATCAGCCCCAGCATTTT. It is translated as CASSQDPGGSNQPQHF.

This clone showed up just once. J is TRBJ2-7 and V is TRBV4-1, with 12 bases identical to TRBD2. The germline gives CDR1 MGHRA, CDR2 YSYEKL. Trimming removed 4 bases from V and 7 bases from J; junction bases left unmatched: 2. The CDR3 runs to 13 residues. The DNA for the CDR3 is TGCGCCAGCAGCCTCACTAGCGGGGGGGAGCAGTACTTC. It specifies CASSLTSGGEQYF.

The rearrangement links TRBV7-8 to TRBJ1-5, with D uncertain. The germline V gene has CDR1 SGHVS and CDR2 FQNEAQ. CDR3 length: 14 residues. The V end lost 3 bases, the J end lost 6 bases, and 12 bases lay between the germline ends. This chain's CDR3 is CASSFGSGVQPQHF. CDR3 DNA: TGTGCCAGCAGCTTTGGGAGCGGAGTTCAGCCCCAGCATTTT.

The chain employs TRBV7-9 and TRBJ2-3; weak D call: TRBD2 (5 bases). The germline gives CDR1 SEHNR, CDR2 FQNEAQ (reference sequence). With 1 base removed from V and 2 bases from J, the gap between germline ends came to 7 bases. The length of the CDR3 is 14 residues. CDR3 in amino acids: CASSLVDFTDTQYF. For the CDR3, the DNA is TGTGCCAGCAGCTTAGTGGACTTCACAGATACGCAGTATTTT.

The V gene is TRBV5-8, the J gene TRBJ2-1; D is undetermined. V was shortened by 2 bases and J by 0 bases, with 6 bases between the two germline ends. Germline V gene data show CDR1 as SGHTS and CDR2 as YDEGEE. The CDR3 runs 14 residues. This CDR3 reads CASSLLSSYNEQFF. CDR3 coding DNA: TGTGCCAGCAGCTTATTGAGCTCCTACAATGAGCAGTTCTTC.

V gene TRBV18 combines with J gene TRBJ2-1; 9 nucleotides align to TRBD2. CDR1 KGHSH and CDR2 LQKENI come from the germline V gene. The V and J ends lost 6 bases and 5 bases, in that order; junction bases with no gene match: 8. This CDR3 is built from 15 residues. The CDR3 loop reads CASSSGRRENNEQFF. The CDR3 coding sequence is TGTGCCAGCTCTAGCGGGAGAAGGGAGAACAATGAGCAGTTCTTC.

The V call is TRBV6-1, the J call TRBJ2-5, with a weak D call TRBD1 (6 bases). CDR1 MNHNS and CDR2 SASEGT come from the germline V gene. Trimming removed 1 base at V and 5 bases at J, with 14 bases between. This CDR3 has 15 amino acids. The CDR3, as DNA: TGTGCCAGCAGTGAAGGGGCAGGGGTTCCGGAGACCCAGTACTTC. Translation: CASSEGAGVPETQYF.

This chain connects TRBV6-1 to TRBJ2-5, with 11 bases fitting TRBD2. The CDR3 consists of 15 residues. Germline V gene data show CDR1 as MNHNS and CDR2 as SASEGT. Losses at the gene ends were 5 bases for V and 5 bases for J; bases not matched to a gene: 7. CDR3 region: CASSRTSGRFETQYF. CDR3 nucleotide sequence: TGTGCCAGCAGTCGTACTAGCGGGAGATTTGAGACCCAGTACTTC.

The chain carries TRBV7-2 and TRBJ2-7; no definite D call. Germline V gene data show CDR1 as SGHTA and CDR2 as FQGNSA. V was cut by 5 bases and J by 0 bases, with 17 bases left in between. The CDR3 consists of 16 residues. The CDR3 region is CASSAYSFFSSYEQYF. The CDR3 bases are TGTGCCAGCAGCGCATATAGCTTCTTTTCCTCCTACGAGCAGTACTTC.

The chain recombines TRBV11-2 with TRBJ2-1; D not certain. V was cut by 0 bases and J by 8 bases, with 17 bases left in between. Germline lookup yields CDR1 SGHAT and CDR2 FQNNGV. The CDR3 runs to 16 residues. The CDR3 here is CASSLDHRGPPDEQFF. The CDR3 DNA follows: TGTGCCAGCAGCTTAGATCATCGAGGTCCTCCGGATGAGCAGTTCTTC.

The V call is TRBV4-2, the J call TRBJ2-5; the D gene is possibly TRBD2 (6 bases). Trimming removed 0 bases from V and 4 bases from J, with 15 bases in between. Germline V lookup: CDR1 LGHNA, CDR2 YNFKEQ. The CDR3 extends over 16 amino acids. The CDR3 nucleotides are TGTGCCAGCAGCCAAGATGCGGTGGGAGGTGGAGAGACCCAGTACTTC. Translation gives CASSQDAVGGGETQYF.

V is TRBV28 and J is TRBJ1-5, with a weak D call TRBD1 (5 bases). Germline V gene lookup returns CDR1 MDHEN and CDR2 SYDVKM. CDR3 length: 11 residues. The V gene lost 6 bases and the J gene lost 9 bases, with 9 bases spanning the gap. The CDR3 nucleotides are TGTGCCAGCAGCCTAAGGGGGCCCCAGCATTTT. Residues: CASSLRGPQHF.

DNA for the CDR3: TGTGCCAGCAGGAGGGCTAGCGGGGTCGACAATGAGCAGTTCTTC. Translating gives CASRRASGVDNEQFF. The V and J genes are TRBV25-1 and TRBJ2-1; TRBD2 matches 9 bases. Germline trimming cut 6 bases from V and 5 bases from J; bases unmatched to any gene: 8. Germline V CDR1 and CDR2: MGHDK, SYGVNS. The CDR3 consists of 15 residues.

This clone is a singleton in its sample. V is TRBV5-4 and J is TRBJ2-1; 11 bases fit TRBD2. The ends lost 4 bases at V and 6 bases at J; junction bases unmatched: 6. This CDR3 spans 15 amino acids. Germline lookup yields CDR1 SGHNT and CDR2 YYREEE (reference sequence). The CDR3 region is CASSPGTSGPNEQFF. Here the CDR3 DNA reads TGTGCCAGCAGCCCCGGGACTAGCGGACCCAATGAGCAGTTCTTC.

The V and J genes are TRBV7-9 and TRBJ2-7; D is possibly TRBD2 (6 bases). Germline-derived CDR1 and CDR2 are SEHNR and FQNEAQ (reference sequence). The CDR3 is made up of 13 amino acids. With 0 bases removed from V and 5 bases from J, the gap between germline ends came to 8 bases. Here the CDR3 DNA reads TGTGCCAGCAGCTTAGCGGGGAGGAACGAGCAGTACTTC. Protein sequence: CASSLAGRNEQYF.

V usage is TRBV9 and J usage is TRBJ2-1; 8 bases map to TRBD1. Per the germline V gene, CDR1 is SGDLS and CDR2 is YYNGEE. The CDR3 has 15 amino acids. With V trimmed by 0 bases and J by 2 bases, 1 base remained unmatched. CDR3 loop: CASSVDRGTYNEQFF. CDR3 bases: TGTGCCAGCAGCGTAGACAGGGGGACCTACAATGAGCAGTTCTTC.

This clone came up a few times. The chain has TRBV6-1 and TRBJ1-4; the match to TRBD1 covers 9 bases. The CDR3 runs to 15 residues. The V segment lost 1 base and the J segment 7 bases; nucleotides outside the gene matches: 4. Germline V gene data show CDR1 as MNHNS and CDR2 as SASEGT. For the CDR3, the DNA is TGTGCCAGCAGTGAAGTACAGGGGGCAGGTGAAAAACTGTTTTTT. Its protein is CASSEVQGAGEKLFF.

The gene calls are TRBV7-2 and TRBJ2-4; 9 nucleotides match TRBD1. Germline lookup yields CDR1 SGHTA and CDR2 FQGNSA. The CDR3 has 14 residues. After removal of 6 bases from V and 8 bases from J, the junction contained 8 bases not matched to a gene. The CDR3 sequence: CASSYRGPGDIQYF. The CDR3 DNA sequence: TGTGCCAGCAGTTACAGGGGGCCGGGGGACATTCAGTACTTC.

The rearrangement joins TRBV15 to TRBJ2-2, with 9 nucleotides matching TRBD1. V dropped 4 bases and J dropped 2; count of bases not matched to a gene: 5. This CDR3 region has 16 residues. Germline V gives CDR1 LNHNV, CDR2 YYDKDF (reference sequence). The CDR3 DNA is TGTGCCACCAGCATTCCGGACAGGGGAAACACCGGGGAGCTGTTTTTT. It specifies CATSIPDRGNTGELFF. The full variable domain, its missing parts supplied by reference TRBV15 and TRBJ2-2, is DAMVIQNPRYQVTQFGKPVTLSCSQTLNHNVMYWYQQKSSQAPKLLFHYYDKDFNNEADTPDNFQSRRPNTSFCFLDIRSPGLGDTAMYLCATSIPDRGNTGELFFGEGSRLTVL.

The gene calls are TRBV5-1 and TRBJ2-1; maybe TRBD2 (6 bases). Per the germline V gene, CDR1 is SGHRS and CDR2 is YFSETQ. The CDR3 spans 14 residues. V was shortened by 4 bases and J by 6 bases, with 14 bases between the two germline ends. The CDR3 DNA sequence: TGCGCCAGCAGCCGGAGCGGGTTAATCAATGAGCAGTTCTTC. As protein: CASSRSGLINEQFF. Supplemented by reference TRBV5-1 and TRBJ2-1, the full variable domain reads KAGVTQTPRYLIKTRGQQVTLSCSPISGHRSVSWYQQTPGQGLQFLFEYFSETQRNKGNFPGRFSGRQFSNSRSEMNVSTLELGDSALYLCASSRSGLINEQFFGPGTRLTVL.

About this clone itself: Different DNA sequences within this sample yield the same CDR3. The V gene is TRBV19, the J gene TRBJ2-7, with D maybe TRBD1 (6 bases). In germline, CDR1 is LNHDA, CDR2 SQIVND (reference sequence). Trimming shortened V by 6 bases and J by 1 base, and 7 bases separated the two germline ends. CDR3 size: 12 residues. CDR3: CASSTGSYEQYF. The CDR3 DNA reads TGTGCCAGTAGCACAGGGTCCTACGAGCAGTACTTC.

The chain couples TRBV27 to TRBJ2-7, with 16 positions matching TRBD2. The CDR3 loop spans 17 amino acids. V trimming: 7 bases; J trimming: 2 bases; junction bases outside the gene matches: 8. Germline V gives CDR1 MNHEY, CDR2 SMNVEV (reference sequence). CDR3 region: CASKDRGTSGRAYEQYF. CDR3 DNA sequence: TGTGCCAGCAAGGACAGGGGGACTAGCGGGAGGGCCTACGAGCAGTACTTC.

This chain links TRBV4-3 with TRBJ2-1; no definite D call. Germline V gene lookup returns CDR1 LGHNA and CDR2 YSLEER. The CDR3 contains 14 residues. The V end lost 1 base, the J end lost 4 bases, and 8 bases lay between the germline ends. The CDR3 reads CASSQVGVYNEQFF. DNA for the CDR3: TGCGCCAGCAGCCAAGTAGGAGTGTACAATGAGCAGTTCTTC.

The chain has TRBV29-1 and TRBJ2-1, with D perhaps matching TRBD2 (6 bases). V lost 5 bases and J lost 6, with 14 bases in between. This CDR3 comprises 13 residues. Germline V gene sequence: CDR1 SQVTM, CDR2 ANQGSEA. The CDR3 DNA reads as TGCAGCGTTCAGCGCGGGATCGCCAATGAGCAGTTCTTC. Translated: CSVQRGIANEQFF.

The CDR3 DNA follows: TGTGCCAGCAGCTTAGCCTTCTACAATGAGCAGTTCTTC. Encoded protein: CASSLAFYNEQFF. This sequence joins TRBV5-5 and TRBJ2-1; D is unclear. Germline values: CDR1 SGHKS, CDR2 YYEKEE (reference sequence). This CDR3 has 13 amino acids. With 2 bases removed from V and 3 bases from J, the gap between germline ends came to 6 bases.